A selection of T cell receptor beta chains follows, all from one sample in a study of cytomegalovirus exposure and HLA in healthy donors. Profiling relied on immunoSEQ multiplex PCR, and the TCRdb table lists in-frame clones only, not all of them. Of about 130,000 clones listed, more than 70% were seen once; the top ten hold 6% to 8%. The sample was PBMCs. The receptors derive from a young woman in good health and CMV-seropositive. Both conserved end residues are part of each CDR3. The order of the fields is J gene, clone size, D gene, V gene, CDR3 protein, CDR3 DNA. The D gene is left open where the match is weak. Size tells how often a clone was seen (once, few, many) or the class of an expanded clone, and some rows leave it out.

TRBJ2-1 . . TRBV4-1 CASSQRWSLTDNEQFF TGCGCCAGCAGCCAAAGATGGAGTTTAACCGACAATGAGCAGTTCTTC
TRBJ2-2 . . TRBV9 CASSLVGSLTGELFF TGTGCCAGCAGCCTAGTGGGCAGCCTCACCGGGGAGCTGTTTTTT
TRBJ1-1 . . TRBV10-3 CATTQPGITEAFF TGTGCCACAACACAACCAGGGATCACTGAAGCTTTCTTT
TRBJ2-3 . . TRBV9 CASGRTITDTQYF TGTGCCAGCGGGCGGACTATCACAGATACGCAGTATTTT
TRBJ1-2 . TRBD1 TRBV9 CASSDRGRNYGYTF TGTGCCAGCAGCGACAGGGGGCGTAACTATGGCTACACCTTC
TRBJ2-7 . TRBD2 TRBV13 CASSSTSGGASYEQYF TGTGCCAGCAGCTCTACTAGCGGGGGAGCCTCCTACGAGCAGTACTTC
TRBJ2-7 . . TRBV19 CATPLMEDSTYEQYF TGTGCCACCCCCCTAATGGAGGACAGCACCTACGAGCAGTACTTC
TRBJ2-5 . TRBD1 TRBV2 CASSTGTGLETQYF TGTGCCAGCAGTACCGGGACAGGGTTGGAGACCCAGTACTTC
TRBJ2-7 few . TRBV11-2 CASSLAFEQYF TGTGCCAGCAGCTTAGCCTTCGAGCAGTACTTC
TRBJ1-2 . . TRBV27 CASSPSAGVKIYGYTF TGTGCCAGCAGTCCCTCGGCGGGGGTGAAAATATATGGCTACACCTTC
TRBJ2-3 few TRBD2 TRBV6-4 CASSDIAGGTDTQYF TGTGCCAGCAGTGACATAGCGGGGGGCACAGATACGCAGTATTTT
TRBJ2-2 . TRBD1 TRBV5-8 CASSLAPLTGLGGELFF TGTGCCAGCAGCTTGGCTCCCCTGACAGGGCTAGGCGGGGAGCTGTTTTTT
TRBJ1-5 . . TRBV28 CASSLVGGNQPQHF TGTGCCAGCAGTTTAGTAGGGGGCAATCAGCCCCAGCATTTT
TRBJ2-7 . TRBD2 TRBV2 CASGREGMGGYEQYF TGTGCCAGCGGTAGAGAAGGGATGGGAGGGTACGAGCAGTACTTC
TRBJ1-2 . . TRBV10-3 CAVQGGEGYTF TGTGCCGTACAGGGAGGGGAAGGCTACACCTTC
TRBJ1-1 . . TRBV30 CAWTGKGLTGTEAFF TGTGCCTGGACCGGAAAGGGGCTCACTGGAACTGAAGCTTTCTTT
TRBJ1-1 . . TRBV29-1 CSVESRLNTEAFF TGCAGCGTTGAATCCAGGTTGAACACTGAAGCTTTCTTT
TRBJ1-2 . TRBD1 TRBV6-5 CASSRRDRGLYGYTF TGTGCCAGCAGCCGCCGGGACAGGGGATTATATGGCTACACCTTC
TRBJ1-1 . . TRBV7-9 CASSSSSGMNTEAFF TGTGCCAGCAGCTCCTCCAGCGGTATGAACACTGAAGCTTTCTTT
TRBJ2-1 . . TRBV10-1 CASSRDLSSYNEQFF TGCGCCAGCAGTAGGGACTTAAGCTCCTACAATGAGCAGTTCTTC
TRBJ1-1 . . TRBV19 CASSRGMNTEAFF TGTGCCAGCAGCAGGGGCATGAACACTGAAGCTTTCTTT
TRBJ2-7 . TRBD2 TRBV7-9 CSSSNRTSSYEQYF TGTTCCAGCAGCAACCGGACTAGCTCCTACGAGCAGTACTTC
TRBJ2-2 . . TRBV5-6 CASSFGQITGELFF TGTGCCAGCAGCTTCGGACAGATCACCGGGGAGCTGTTTTTT
TRBJ2-1 . TRBD1 TRBV10-3 CAISGQGSEQFF TGTGCCATCAGTGGACAGGGGAGTGAGCAGTTCTTC
TRBJ2-2 . . TRBV5-1 CASSLGTSTGELFF TGCGCCAGCAGCTTGGGCACTAGCACCGGGGAGCTGTTTTTT
TRBJ2-5 . . TRBV30 CAWSSYQETQYF TGTGCCTGGAGTTCGTACCAAGAGACCCAGTACTTC
TRBJ2-3 few . TRBV9 CASSVDTISTDTQYF TGTGCCAGCAGCGTAGACACAATTAGCACAGATACGCAGTATTTT
TRBJ2-7 . . TRBV6-5 CASRGPSYEQYF TGTGCCAGCAGGGGGCCCTCCTACGAGCAGTACTTC
TRBJ1-1 . . TRBV19 CASSSLGGNTEAFF TGTGCCAGTAGTAGTCTAGGTGGGAACACTGAAGCTTTCTTT
TRBJ1-1 . . TRBV4-1 CASSQDLGVGRNTEAFF TGCGCCAGCAGCCAAGATTTGGGAGTAGGGAGGAACACTGAAGCTTTCTTT
TRBJ2-7 few . TRBV20-1 CSADGEYEQYF TGCAGTGCGGACGGGGAGTACGAGCAGTACTTC
TRBJ2-3 . TRBD2 TRBV5-1 CASSQTSGSADTQYF TGCGCCAGCAGTCAAACTAGCGGGAGTGCAGATACGCAGTATTTT
TRBJ1-1 . TRBD1 TRBV6-4 CASRATGGYTEAFF TGTGCCAGCAGAGCCACAGGGGGCTATACTGAAGCTTTCTTT
TRBJ2-1 once . TRBV10-3 CAISAGDEQFF TGTGCCATCAGCGCAGGGGACGAGCAGTTCTTC
TRBJ2-3 . . TRBV30 CAWSVGSSGGDTQYF TGTGCCTGGAGTGTAGGTTCCTCCGGAGGAGATACGCAGTATTTT
TRBJ1-4 . TRBD1 TRBV15 CATSDGTGREKLFF TGTGCCACCAGCGACGGGACAGGGAGGGAAAAACTGTTTTTT
TRBJ1-3 . . TRBV11-2 CASSLSGNTIYF TGTGCCAGCAGCCTAAGCGGAAACACCATATATTTT
TRBJ2-1 . . TRBV5-1 CASSLQGREQFF TGCGCCAGCAGCTTGCAGGGGCGGGAGCAGTTCTTC
TRBJ1-1 . TRBD1 TRBV19 CASSKTGVYTEAFF TGTGCCAGTAGTAAGACAGGGGTCTACACTGAAGCTTTCTTT
TRBJ2-7 once TRBD2 TRBV6-6 CASSPTGLAGVNEQYF TGTGCCAGCAGCCCCACGGGACTAGCGGGAGTAAACGAGCAGTACTTC
TRBJ2-5 . . TRBV11-2 CASSLEASETQYF TGTGCCAGCAGCTTAGAGGCCTCAGAGACCCAGTACTTC
TRBJ1-3 . . TRBV30 CAWWAGILGNTIYF TGTGCCTGGTGGGCCGGAATTCTTGGAAACACCATATATTTT
TRBJ2-7 few . TRBV19 CASSTSDSYEQYF TGTGCCAGTAGTACATCGGACAGCTACGAGCAGTACTTC
TRBJ2-7 . . TRBV5-6 CASSLGVGPSEQYF TGTGCCAGCAGCTTAGGGGTCGGGCCTTCCGAGCAGTACTTC
TRBJ2-7 . . TRBV7-2 CASSLGPPAYEQYF TGTGCCAGCAGCTTAGGGCCGCCAGCCTACGAGCAGTACTTC
TRBJ1-1 . TRBD1 TRBV2 CASRLTGLDTEAFF TGTGCCAGCAGATTGACAGGGCTGGACACTGAAGCTTTCTTT
TRBJ1-6 once . TRBV19 CASSTIQGSYNSPLHF TGTGCCAGTAGTACGATCCAGGGCTCCTATAATTCACCCCTCCACTTT
TRBJ2-7 . . TRBV7-8 CASSVGVLPYEQYF TGTGCCAGCAGCGTCGGGGTACTCCCCTACGAGCAGTACTTC
TRBJ2-1 . . TRBV5-4 CASSPLGGPYNEQFF TGTGCCAGCAGCCCTTTGGGGGGTCCCTACAATGAGCAGTTCTTC
TRBJ2-5 . TRBD2 TRBV4-2 CASSRLAGDQETQYF TGTGCCAGCAGCCGACTAGCGGGGGACCAAGAGACCCAGTACTTC
TRBJ2-5 . TRBD1 TRBV28 CASSFPRWTGEETQYF TGTGCCAGCAGTTTCCCCCGGTGGACAGGGGAAGAGACCCAGTACTTC
TRBJ1-5 . . TRBV6-1 CASSEALRGGNQPQHF TGTGCCAGCAGTGAAGCGCTTCGTGGGGGGAATCAGCCCCAGCATTTT
TRBJ1-1 . . TRBV5-8 CASSLDRATEAFF TGTGCCAGCAGCTTGGACAGAGCAACTGAAGCTTTCTTT
TRBJ1-2 . . TRBV27 CASSLYQGSYGYTF TGTGCCAGCAGTTTATATCAGGGTTCGTATGGCTACACCTTC
TRBJ2-5 . TRBD1 TRBV19 CASSQPGQGARETQYF TGTGCCAGTAGTCAACCGGGACAGGGGGCACGAGAGACCCAGTACTTC
TRBJ1-2 . . TRBV7-9 CASSATDRPYGYTF TGTGCCAGCAGCGCGACCGACAGACCTTATGGCTACACCTTC
TRBJ2-3 . . TRBV30 CAWSALPDTQYF TGTGCCTGGAGTGCCCTCCCAGATACGCAGTATTTT
TRBJ1-5 . TRBD1 TRBV5-4 CASSLDRAEPQHF TGTGCCAGCAGCCTGGACAGGGCAGAGCCCCAGCATTTT
TRBJ1-2 once . TRBV6-5 CASSYSRWTHGYTF TGTGCCAGCAGTTACTCGAGGTGGACACATGGCTACACCTTC
TRBJ2-7 . TRBD1 TRBV28 CASSFPQGARNEQYF TGTGCCAGCAGTTTCCCCCAGGGGGCGAGAAACGAGCAGTACTTC